These 18 T cell receptor beta chains were all obtained from the same sample, sequenced in a study of blood T cell repertoires in COVID-19. Libraries were prepared by immunoSEQ multiplex PCR; TCRdb keeps only in-frame clonotypes and omits some of them. The sample holds approximately 350,000 clones; 80% to 85% are singletons and the top ten take around 5%. Source material: PBMCs or T cells enriched from blood (not recorded which). All receptors come from a woman in her forties or fifties who had recovered from COVID-19.

This clone appeared a single time. The CDR3 reads CSVVAGRDEQFF. The CDR3 DNA reads as TGCAGCGTTGTGGCCGGGAGGGATGAGCAGTTCTTC. This chain connects TRBV29-1 to TRBJ2-1, with 8 bases aligning to TRBD2. The V gene's germline CDR1 is SQVTM and CDR2 ANQGSEA. This CDR3 spans 12 amino acids. J gave up 8 bases and V 4 bases, and 4 bases lay outside the gene matches.

This chain links TRBV6-2 or TRBV6-3 with TRBJ2-7, with 10 bases that match TRBD1. Losses at the gene ends were 6 bases for V and 4 bases for J; bases not matched to a gene: 3. Germline V gene sequence: CDR1 MNHEY, CDR2 SVGEGT. The CDR3 is 13 amino acids. This CDR3 is CASSDRGPYEQYF. The CDR3 DNA is TGTGCCAGCAGCGACAGGGGGCCGTACGAGCAGTACTTC.

This clone has only one observation. The CDR3 sequence: CASSRGPTGENGYTF. CDR3 nucleotide sequence: TGTGCCAGCAGCCGTGGGCCGACAGGGGAGAATGGCTACACCTTC. The rearrangement joins TRBV4-2 to TRBJ1-2, with 8 bases lining up with TRBD1. Germline CDR1 and CDR2: LGHNA and YNFKEQ. CDR3 size: 15 residues. The trim removed 4 bases at V and 6 bases at J, leaving 10 bases unmatched.

In its sample, this clone was seen a few times. CDR3 nucleotides: TGTGCCAGCAGCCAGGGGGTGAACACTGAAGCTTTCTTT. It yields the protein CASSQGVNTEAFF. The chain joins TRBV7-2 to TRBJ1-1; 7 nucleotides agree with TRBD1. The CDR3 runs 13 residues. The germline V gene encodes CDR1 SGHTA and CDR2 FQGNSA. With 5 bases clipped from V and 0 bases from J, the junction kept 0 bases outside the gene matches. Full variable domain (missing parts from reference TRBV7-2 and TRBJ1-1): GAGVSQSPSNKVTEKGKDVELRCDPISGHTALYWYRQSLGQGLEFLIYFQGNSAPDKSGLPSDRFSAERTGGSVSTLTIQRTQQEDSAVYLCASSQGVNTEAFFGQGTRLTVV.

The chain couples TRBV5-6 to TRBJ1-1; unclear D gene. Trimming cost V 0 bases and J 1 base, with 7 bases left between them. The germline V gene has CDR1 SGHDT and CDR2 YYEEEE. CDR3 length: 14 residues. The CDR3 nucleotides are TGTGCCAGCAGCTTGGCCCCGGGGAACACTGAAGCTTTCTTT. This codes for CASSLAPGNTEAFF.

This chain uses TRBV27 with TRBJ2-1; 8 bases match TRBD2. V lost 2 bases to trimming and J lost 9 bases; unmatched junction nucleotides: 15. The length of the CDR3 is 17 residues. Germline V gives CDR1 MNHEY, CDR2 SMNVEV (reference sequence). The CDR3 loop reads CASSLGSWASGLGEQFF. The CDR3 DNA sequence: TGTGCCAGCAGTTTAGGCTCTTGGGCTAGCGGGTTAGGTGAGCAGTTCTTC.

The rearrangement links TRBV3-1 (or the pseudogene TRBV3-2) to TRBJ1-3; D call uncertain. V was clipped by 10 bases and J by 4 bases, with 14 bases between them. The CDR3 covers 13 residues. Germline V CDR1 and CDR2: LGHDT, YNNKEL (reference sequence). CDR3 sequence: CATGLIAGNTIYF. The DNA for the CDR3 is TGTGCCACCGGGTTAATAGCCGGAAACACCATATATTTT.

CDR3 sequence reads: CASSLNLAEADTQYF. In DNA, the CDR3 is TGCGCCAGCAGCTTGAACCTAGCTGAAGCAGATACGCAGTATTTT. The chain combines TRBV5-1 with TRBJ2-3; the D gene is possibly TRBD2 (5 bases). V lost 1 base to trimming and J lost 4 bases, with 13 bases between them. Germline V gene sequence: CDR1 SGHRS, CDR2 YFSETQ. The CDR3 loop spans 15 amino acids.

The CDR3 coding sequence is TGTGCCAGCAGCCATACAGGGATCCACGAGCAGTACTTC. This sequence encodes CASSHTGIHEQYF. The chain is built from TRBV3-1 (or the pseudogene TRBV3-2) and TRBJ2-7; perhaps TRBD1 as D (6 bases). Germline V lookup: CDR1 LGHDT, CDR2 YNNKEL (reference sequence). Trimming took 3 bases from V and 5 from J, leaving 11 bases between them. The CDR3 is 13 amino acids.

In its sample, this clone was seen once. The V and J genes are TRBV7-8 and TRBJ2-1; the match to TRBD2 covers 8 bases. The CDR3 loop spans 16 amino acids. Looked up from germline, CDR1 is SGHVS and CDR2 is FQNEAQ. The trim removed 2 bases at V and 0 bases at J, leaving 3 bases unmatched. CDR3 nucleotides: TGTGCCAGCAGCTTACAGGGGACTAGCTCCTACAATGAGCAGTTCTTC. Its translation: CASSLQGTSSYNEQFF.

V usage is TRBV9 and J usage is TRBJ2-7, with a possible D match to TRBD2 (6 bases). With 9 bases removed from V and 0 bases from J, the gap between germline ends came to 16 bases. The CDR3 consists of 14 residues. Germline CDR1 is SGDLS and CDR2 is YYNGEE. The CDR3 here is CATSLAPDSYEQYF. DNA for the CDR3: TGTGCCACCTCCCTAGCGCCCGACTCCTACGAGCAGTACTTC.

The table lists this clone with a few counts. Here the CDR3 reads CASSGTGSEQYF. DNA of the CDR3: TGCGCCAGCAGCGGAACAGGTAGCGAGCAGTACTTC. The chain combines TRBV5-1 with TRBJ2-7; D is possibly TRBD1 (5 bases). Trimming cost V 4 bases and J 6 bases, with 11 bases left between them. This CDR3 region has 12 residues. Germline-derived CDR1 and CDR2 are SGHRS and YFSETQ.

The DNA for the CDR3 is TGTGCCTGGAGTGTAGGGTTACAGGGATCTGAAAAACTGTTTTTT. It translates to CAWSVGLQGSEKLFF. The gene calls are TRBV30 and TRBJ1-4, with D possibly TRBD1 on 6 matching bases. Germline CDR1 is GTSNPN and CDR2 is SVGIG (reference sequence). Deletions cut 0 bases from V and 7 bases from J, with 15 bases between. This CDR3 comprises 15 residues.

This clone was observed a handful of times. V is TRBV7-9 and J is TRBJ1-2, with 9 positions matching TRBD1. The CDR3 totals 17 residues. Germline loops: CDR1 SEHNR, CDR2 FQNEAQ (reference sequence). Losses at the gene ends were 0 bases for V and 6 bases for J; bases not matched to a gene: 11. CDR3 nucleotide sequence: TGTGCCAGCAGCTTAGCTCTGGTCGAGGACAGGGGAGATGGCTACACCTTC. Amino acids: CASSLALVEDRGDGYTF.

The CDR3 bases are TGTGCCAGCAGCTTAGACAGCTACACCGGGGAGCTGTTTTTT. This translates into CASSLDSYTGELFF. The chain carries TRBV7-2 and TRBJ2-2, with no clear D. CDR1 is SGHTA and CDR2 is FQGNSA in the germline V gene. V lost 1 base and J 3 bases, leaving 6 bases between the germline ends. This CDR3 is 14 amino acids long.

The sample holds one count of this clone. The chain employs TRBV30 and TRBJ1-5, with D possibly TRBD1 on 5 matching bases. Germline CDR1 and CDR2: GTSNPN and SVGIG (reference sequence). This CDR3 comprises 13 residues. V lost 5 bases and J lost 0, with 8 bases in between. The CDR3 DNA is TGTGCCTGGCAGGGTCTTAGCAATCAGCCCCAGCATTTT. Translation: CAWQGLSNQPQHF.

CDR3 nucleotide sequence: TGTGCCACCAGTGATCCGGGGACAGCCACCGGGGAGCTGTTTTTT. As protein: CATSDPGTATGELFF. The rearrangement joins TRBV24-1 to TRBJ2-2, with TRBD1 matching 7 bases. V lost 3 bases and J lost 4; bases outside the gene matches: 4. The CDR3 has 15 amino acids. CDR1 KGHDR and CDR2 SFDVKD come from the germline V gene.

The DNA of the CDR3 is TGTGCCAGCACGCGTCCTGGCGGGAGCTTGCATGAGCAGTTCTTC. It is translated as CASTRPGGSLHEQFF. This chain links TRBV27 with TRBJ2-1, with 7 positions matching TRBD2. Germline CDR1 MNHEY, CDR2 SMNVEV (reference sequence). This CDR3 spans 15 amino acids. Trimming took 7 bases from V and 8 from J; bases not matched to a gene: 14.